This T cell receptor (beta chain) was profiled in a study of cytomegalovirus exposure and HLA in healthy donors listed by TCRdb under 2017. Regarding the research as a whole: According to an earlier analysis of a few hundred of the donors, about 179 million T cells yielded 120 million or so unique TCR beta sequences and approximately 280 Gb of sequence data. About 280 gigabases of sequencing data and around 85 million unique TCR sequences made up an early release that covered several hundred HLA-typed donors. To decide whether each TCR beta V gene segment behaved as functional or pseudogenic, an earlier analysis of some 600 of the donors relied on high-throughput TCR beta sequencing. Because of strong linkage in the cohort, five DR-DQ haplotypes were treated as single units for association and clustering. Across approximately 400 genotyped donors of the cohort, an average of about 220,000 unique TCR beta nucleotide sequences per donor were sequenced, and around 19% of those sequences were non-productive. Both class I and class II loci were covered by HLA typing, at four-digit resolution. A later analysis re-analyzed previously published TCR beta repertoires from hundreds of donors and added high-resolution HLA genotyping to study TCR occurrence patterns. To predict cytomegalovirus infection status, the study combined high-throughput TCR immunosequencing, statistical association of individual TCRs with disease status, and machine learning. In a later genetic analysis, genome-wide SNP genotypes for about three fifths of the roughly 670 donors were used, and that subset was treated as a discovery cohort. Alongside the repertoire data, information on donor age, sex, ethnicity and CMV serostatus was compiled. All discovery cohort repertoires had been generated using a single sequencing platform. Of the roughly 400 genotyped donors, over 65% fell in the genetic ancestry cluster associated with self-reported Caucasian donors. Rather than using new phenotypic data, the later analysis identified candidate immune exposures from TCR beta sequences and from how often those sequences occurred across donors. Typing coverage varied by locus: roughly 620-640 donors for A, B, C, DRB1 and DQB1; some 520 for DQA1; 606 for DPA1; about 450 for DPB1. The T cell repertoires of some 700 subjects were profiled by immunosequencing and related to cytomegalovirus serostatus. Besides the first cohort of about 730 subjects, a separate validation cohort made up of 95 to 150 different subjects was used. The aim of the study was to test whether cataloging public T cell receptors could identify signatures of past pathogen exposure. Overall results and qualifications from the work: In a later analysis, the rate of TCR association differed among HLA loci, with DRB1 alleles having the most associated TCRs and HLA-C alleles having the fewest. A group of highly shared sequence variants was considered likely to be a technical artifact of the sequencing pipeline. This cohort had only TCR beta chains sequenced, and the lack of alpha or paired-chain data limited which features could be detected. A later analysis associated 15,000 or so TCR beta sequences with specific HLA alleles at a false discovery rate of 0.05. Most TCR sequences were seen in very few donors, while some public TCRs were found in many individuals. The only immune exposure information available for the cohort was CMV serostatus. An association between a missense DCLRE1C variant and V-gene and J-gene trimming of TCR beta chains was found in a later genetic analysis and replicated in an independent cohort. A later analysis found that HLA-associated TCR beta chains were more clonally expanded and had lower generation probabilities than equally common non-associated chains. A few of the identified cytomegalovirus-associated TCR beta chains were confirmed in vitro to be specific for cytomegalovirus antigens. The presence/absence analyses assumed that sequencing depth was roughly uniform across donors, and that assumption may not be true. In both the original and validation cohorts, the classifier was reported to diagnose cytomegalovirus status with high specificity and sensitivity. Broadly in line with IMGT annotations, most TCR beta V segments showed up in productive rearrangements about 87% or about 30% of the time in an earlier analysis of 587 of the donors. According to the authors, the approach could potentially be generalized to other disease states and immunological phenotypes. Several of the top co-occurrence clusters appeared to be linked to parvovirus B19, influenza, CMV and Epstein-Barr virus, according to a later analysis. A further reported finding was that TCR beta sequences accurately predicted the HLA-A and HLA-B alleles for most subjects in the first cohort. Compared with the approximately 700-donor mean, donors in an Asian-associated ancestry cluster had fewer N-insertions in productive TCRs, according to a later genetic analysis. HLA typing was unavailable for some donors at each locus, so association tests used only the typed subset. Some IMGT-functional V segments, including TRBV6-2 and TRBV6-3, could not be told apart with the 87-base-pair reads, so those segments were excluded. According to a later analysis, most CMV-associated TCR beta chains appeared to be HLA-restricted, and the HLA associations seemed to be driven largely by CMV exposure. The earlier analysis of around 600 of the donors excluded fewer than 20 rarely observed V segments, including chromosome 9 orphons, because counts were too low. Assigning TCR associations to individual alleles was difficult when HLA alleles, especially DR and DQ, strongly co-occurred. Correlated functional status among segregating V segments might be attributable to linkage disequilibrium, but an unknown experimental factor could not be ruled out. The study listed 164 TCR beta chains as associated with cytomegalovirus.

This clone was seen a single time. What antigen it recognizes has not been identified. It has no much larger one-base neighbor in the sample; base qualities were not kept. The cohort comprised 666 healthy bone marrow donors. At the time of sampling, all cohort members were nominally healthy, though unrecorded immune exposures were likely present. The donor was CMV seropositive and belonged to the group of 250 to 300 seropositive cohort members. Every donor gave a peripheral blood sample, and the peripheral blood mononuclear cells from that sample were used for TCR beta sequencing. The Qiagen DNeasy Blood Extraction Kit was used to extract genomic DNA from the blood cell samples. In the germline V gene (reference sequence), CDR1 corresponds to SEHNR and CDR2 to FQNEAQ. V is cut by 5 bases and J by 1 base, and the space between the germline ends is 13 bases. The CDR3 contains 15 residues, cysteine and phenylalanine counted. Solely the CDR3 DNA is kept, with 45 bases framed from the first base.

The receptor library was made with the immunoSEQ multiplex PCR assay. For the multiplex PCR, a mixture combining 60 forward primers for TCR Vbeta segments and 13 reverse primers for TCR Jbeta segments was used. The CDR3 region of rearranged TCR beta genes was amplified from genomic DNA by a multiplex PCR assay. Amplified TCR beta libraries were sequenced as 87-base-pair reads on the Illumina HiSeq System. The paper's processing steps were these. In a later analysis, tens of millions of unique TCR beta chains were counted across the 690 or so repertoires, and roughly 11 million of these chains were shared by at least two donors. To remove PCR and sequencing errors, raw reads were error-corrected and collapsed into unique sequences using a nearest-neighbor algorithm that merged closely related sequences. V, D and J gene segments were assigned by aligning CDR3 sequences to IMGT reference sequences. Each retained sequence needed at least a six-nucleotide match to both a V gene segment and a J gene segment. A rearrangement counted as productive if the CDR3 had no stop codons and remained in frame with V and J, and every other rearrangement counted as non-productive. CDR3 was defined according to IMGT convention as the region running from the second conserved V-encoded cysteine to the conserved J-encoded phenylalanine. In an earlier analysis of around 600 of the donors, sequences lacking an unambiguous match to a single V gene segment were excluded. In an earlier analysis of several hundred of the donors, V segments were called functional above 56.7% productive rearrangements and were called segregating when the between-donor standard deviation exceeded 5%. A statistical classification framework was built to diagnose cytomegalovirus status from the catalog of TCR beta chain sequences. V and J gene assignment, in a later analysis, came from comparing TCR nucleotide sequences with IMGT/GENE-DB human TR gene sequences. Using the TCRdist pipeline, a later analysis assigned CDR3 sequences along with most-parsimonious VDJ recombination scenarios. In a later analysis, every TCR beta chain was defined by the combination of its CDR3 amino acid sequence and its V-gene family, and reads without a unique V-gene family were dropped. In a later analysis, around 650 highly shared, low-generation-probability nucleotide sequences were removed to address suspected cross-contamination and a sequencing artifact. A later analysis calculated a clonal expansion index for each public chain from normalized within-repertoire ranks of inferred template counts. A later analysis computed generation probabilities with a VDJ recombination model fitted to out-of-frame rearrangements, and checked the results against IGoR. In a later analysis, hypergeometric tests were used to score TCR-TCR, TCR-HLA and TCR-CMV co-occurrence, with a repertoire-size bias correction applied to TCR pairs. To estimate false discovery rates, a later analysis permuted the HLA or CMV assignments 20 times. In a later analysis, co-occurring TCRs were grouped with DBSCAN, and TCRdist sequence similarity was added when clustering was performed within HLA-allele-positive subsets. Repertoires with fewer than 30,000 or more than 120,000 public chains, plus five repertoires with anomalous nucleotide sharing, were excluded from co-occurrence clustering. Sourced from immuneACCESS, this table was stored by TCRdb with only in-frame sequences that have V and J called. A share of the clones is absent; for the studies checked, an unresolved V gene accounts for under half, and the remainder has no known explanation. V and J calls and clone size are as listed in that table; D and trimming were resolved from the DNA. In this sample the table shows about 190,000 clones, over 80% of which occur a single time. The ten largest clones represent 6.3% of the sample.

The TCR comes from a man aged 40-49 years in good health and CMV-seropositive. The rearrangement joined TRBV7-9 to TRBJ2-3, and the D gene may be TRBD2, 5 bases matching. Sequenced: PBMCs. The CDR3 protein sequence reads: CASSLGLAGTDTQYF. The nucleotides read TGTGCCAGCAGCCTAGGACTGGCTGGCACAGATACGCAGTATTTT.